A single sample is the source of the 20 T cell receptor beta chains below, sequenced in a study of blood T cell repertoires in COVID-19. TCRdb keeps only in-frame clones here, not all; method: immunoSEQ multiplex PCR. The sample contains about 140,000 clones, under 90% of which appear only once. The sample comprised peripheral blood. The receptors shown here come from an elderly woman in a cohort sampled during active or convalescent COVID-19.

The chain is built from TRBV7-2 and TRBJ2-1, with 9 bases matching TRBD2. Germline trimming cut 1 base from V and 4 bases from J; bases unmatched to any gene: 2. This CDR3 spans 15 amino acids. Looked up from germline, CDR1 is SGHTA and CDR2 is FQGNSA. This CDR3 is CASSLGAGGYNEQFF. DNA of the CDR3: TGTGCCAGCAGCTTAGGAGCGGGGGGTTACAATGAGCAGTTCTTC. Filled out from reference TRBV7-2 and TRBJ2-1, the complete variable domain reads GAGVSQSPSNKVTEKGKDVELRCDPISGHTALYWYRQSLGQGLEFLIYFQGNSAPDKSGLPSDRFSAERTGGSVSTLTIQRTQQEDSAVYLCASSLGAGGYNEQFFGPGTRLTVL.

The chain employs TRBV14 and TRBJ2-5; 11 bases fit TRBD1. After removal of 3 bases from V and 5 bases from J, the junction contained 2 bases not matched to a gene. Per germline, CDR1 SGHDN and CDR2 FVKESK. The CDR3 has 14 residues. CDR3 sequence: CASSQDRGPETQYF. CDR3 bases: TGTGCCAGCAGCCAGGACAGGGGGCCGGAGACCCAGTACTTC.

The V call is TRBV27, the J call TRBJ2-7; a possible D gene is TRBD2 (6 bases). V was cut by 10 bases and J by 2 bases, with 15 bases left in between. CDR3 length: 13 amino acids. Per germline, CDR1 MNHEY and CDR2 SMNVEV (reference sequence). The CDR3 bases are TGTGCCACCCGGGACTTCGAAACCTACGAGCAGTACGTC. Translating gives CATRDFETYEQYV.

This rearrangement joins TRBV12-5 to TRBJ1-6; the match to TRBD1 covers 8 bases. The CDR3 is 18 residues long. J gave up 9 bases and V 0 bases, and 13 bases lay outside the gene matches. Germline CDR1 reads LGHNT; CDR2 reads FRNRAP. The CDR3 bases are TGTGCTAGTGGTTTGGTACTCGACAGGGGAATTCGGTTTTCACCCCTCCACTTT. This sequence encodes CASGLVLDRGIRFSPLHF.

CDR3 in amino acids: CASSPGLNSNQPQHF. The DNA for the CDR3 is TGTGCCAGCAGCCCCGGACTGAATAGCAATCAGCCCCAGCATTTT. This rearrangement joins TRBV7-6 to TRBJ1-5, with D hard to call. The CDR3 loop spans 15 amino acids. The germline CDR1 and CDR2 sequences are SGHVS and FNYEAQ. Trimming cost V 5 bases and J 0 bases, with 11 bases left between them.

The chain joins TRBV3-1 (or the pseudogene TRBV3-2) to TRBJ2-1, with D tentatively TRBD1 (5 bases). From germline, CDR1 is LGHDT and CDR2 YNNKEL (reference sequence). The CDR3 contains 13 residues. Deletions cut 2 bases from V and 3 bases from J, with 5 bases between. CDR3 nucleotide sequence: TGTGCCAGCAGCCAACAGGGCTACAATGAGCAGTTCTTC. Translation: CASSQQGYNEQFF.

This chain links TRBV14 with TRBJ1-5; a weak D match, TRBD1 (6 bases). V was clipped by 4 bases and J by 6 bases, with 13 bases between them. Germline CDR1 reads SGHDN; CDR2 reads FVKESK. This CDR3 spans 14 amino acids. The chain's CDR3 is CASSRVGAGQPQHF. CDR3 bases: TGTGCCAGCAGCCGTGTGGGGGCGGGTCAGCCCCAGCATTTT.

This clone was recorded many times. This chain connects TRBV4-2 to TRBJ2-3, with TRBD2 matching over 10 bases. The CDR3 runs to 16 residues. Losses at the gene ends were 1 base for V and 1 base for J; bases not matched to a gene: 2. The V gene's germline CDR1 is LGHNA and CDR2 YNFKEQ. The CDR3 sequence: CASSQGTSGGTDTQYF. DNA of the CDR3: TGTGCCAGCAGCCAAGGTACTAGCGGGGGCACAGATACGCAGTATTTT.

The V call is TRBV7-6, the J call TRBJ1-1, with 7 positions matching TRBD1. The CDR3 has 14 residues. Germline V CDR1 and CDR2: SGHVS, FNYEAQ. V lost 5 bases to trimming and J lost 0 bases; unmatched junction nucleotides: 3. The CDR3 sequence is CASSPGQMNTEAFF. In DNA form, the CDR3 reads TGTGCCAGCAGCCCGGGACAGATGAACACTGAAGCTTTCTTT.

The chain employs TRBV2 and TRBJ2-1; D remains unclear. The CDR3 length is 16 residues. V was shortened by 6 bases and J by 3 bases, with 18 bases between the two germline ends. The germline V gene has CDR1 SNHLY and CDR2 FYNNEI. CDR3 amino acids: CASSDVSPDFYNEQFF. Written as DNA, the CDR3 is TGTGCCAGCAGCGATGTTAGCCCAGACTTCTACAATGAGCAGTTCTTC.

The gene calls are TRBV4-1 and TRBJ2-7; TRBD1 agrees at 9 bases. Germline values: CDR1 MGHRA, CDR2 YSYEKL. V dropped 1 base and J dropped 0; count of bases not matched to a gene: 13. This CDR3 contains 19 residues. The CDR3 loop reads CASSQGTGTGKPSSYEQYF. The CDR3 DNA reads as TGCGCCAGCAGCCAAGGAACCGGGACAGGGAAACCGAGCTCCTACGAGCAGTACTTC.

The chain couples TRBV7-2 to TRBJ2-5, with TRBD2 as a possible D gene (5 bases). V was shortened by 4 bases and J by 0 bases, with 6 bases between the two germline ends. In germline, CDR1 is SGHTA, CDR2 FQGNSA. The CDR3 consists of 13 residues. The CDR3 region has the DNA TGTGCCAGCAGCTCTAGCTACCAAGAGACCCAGTACTTC. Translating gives CASSSSYQETQYF.

The CDR3 loop is CASSSAPSTDTQYF. The CDR3 bases are TGTGCCAGCAGCAGCGCACCGAGCACAGATACGCAGTATTTT. The chain combines TRBV7-3 with TRBJ2-3; no firm D call. Deletions cut 5 bases from V and 0 bases from J, with 9 bases between. This CDR3 spans 14 amino acids. The germline V gene has CDR1 SGHTA and CDR2 FQGTGA.

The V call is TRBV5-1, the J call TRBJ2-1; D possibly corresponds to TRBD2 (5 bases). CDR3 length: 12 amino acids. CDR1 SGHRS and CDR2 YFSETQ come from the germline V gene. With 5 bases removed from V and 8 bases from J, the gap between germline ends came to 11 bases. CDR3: CASSLLRDEQFF. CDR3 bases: TGCGCCAGCAGTCTACTGCGGGATGAGCAGTTCTTC.

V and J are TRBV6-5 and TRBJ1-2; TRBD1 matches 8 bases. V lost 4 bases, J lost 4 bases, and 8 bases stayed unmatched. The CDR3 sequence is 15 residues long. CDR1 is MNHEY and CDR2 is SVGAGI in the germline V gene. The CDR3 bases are TGTGCCAGCAGTTCTGGACAGGGTAGGATCTATGGCTACACCTTC. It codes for CASSSGQGRIYGYTF.

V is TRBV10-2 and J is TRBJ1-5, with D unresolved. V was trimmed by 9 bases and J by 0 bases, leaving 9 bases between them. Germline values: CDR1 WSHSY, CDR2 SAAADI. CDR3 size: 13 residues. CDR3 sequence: CASQEYSNQPQHF. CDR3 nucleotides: TGCGCCAGTCAGGAATATAGCAATCAGCCCCAGCATTTT.

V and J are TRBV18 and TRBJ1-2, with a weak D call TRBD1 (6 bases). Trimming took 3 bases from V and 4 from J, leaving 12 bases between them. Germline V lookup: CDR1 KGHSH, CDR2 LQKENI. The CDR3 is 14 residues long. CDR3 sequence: CASSPFGQPYGYTF. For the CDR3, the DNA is TGTGCCAGCTCACCGTTCGGACAGCCCTATGGCTACACCTTC.

The CDR3 coding sequence is TGTGCCAGCAGCTTAGACCCGACAGCCGGGGAGCTGTTTTTT. Amino acids: CASSLDPTAGELFF. The chain employs TRBV11-3 and TRBJ2-2; weak D call: TRBD1 (5 bases). V lost 0 bases and J 6 bases, leaving 8 bases between the germline ends. Looked up from germline, CDR1 is SGHNT and CDR2 is YENEEA. The CDR3 covers 14 residues.

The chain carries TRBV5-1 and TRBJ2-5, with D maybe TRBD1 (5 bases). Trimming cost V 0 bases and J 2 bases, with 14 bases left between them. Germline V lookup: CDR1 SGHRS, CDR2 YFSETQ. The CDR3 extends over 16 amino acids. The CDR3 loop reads CASSLVPAGRQETQYF. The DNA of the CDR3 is TGCGCCAGCAGCTTGGTTCCCGCAGGGCGGCAAGAGACCCAGTACTTC. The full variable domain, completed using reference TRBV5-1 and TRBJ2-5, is KAGVTQTPRYLIKTRGQQVTLSCSPISGHRSVSWYQQTPGQGLQFLFEYFSETQRNKGNFPGRFSGRQFSNSRSEMNVSTLELGDSALYLCASSLVPAGRQETQYFGPGTRLLVL.

CDR3 sequence: CASSLGQTPYNEQFF. The CDR3 DNA is TGTGCCAGCAGCTTGGGACAGACTCCATACAATGAGCAGTTCTTC. The chain carries TRBV5-4 and TRBJ2-1, with D possibly TRBD1 on 5 matching bases. The CDR3 loop spans 15 amino acids. Trimming took 0 bases from V and 4 from J, leaving 11 bases between them. In germline, CDR1 is SGHNT, CDR2 YYREEE (reference sequence).